This T cell receptor (beta chain) came from a study of blood T cell repertoires in COVID-19. The overall study: Samples representing acute and convalescent COVID-19 were sourced from the United States, Italy and Spain. PBMCs, B-cell-depleted T cells, or T cells were the source of the cDNA or gDNA that made up the material.

Original handling: Amplifying reference gene primers gave estimates of nucleated cell counts. Repertoires were generated with immunoSEQ multiplex PCR, while TCRdb's copy carries only in-frame clones and drops some. The V and J calls and clone size were taken over from that table, and D and trimming were inferred from the DNA. The sample has 100,000 to 120,000 clones; about 75% are singletons. The receptor was derived from a woman in her seventies with acute or convalescent COVID-19. The sequencing input was peripheral blood.

Here the CDR3 DNA reads TGTGCCAGCAGTTACCGGGACAGGGGACGGGAGACCCAGTACTTC. Its translation is CASSYRDRGRETQYF. The chain employs TRBV6-5 and TRBJ2-5; TRBD1 agrees at 10 bases. The CDR3 is 15 amino acids. Trimming took 2 bases from V and 5 from J; bases not matched to a gene: 5. Germline lookup yields CDR1 MNHEY and CDR2 SVGAGI.